Listed below are T cell receptor beta chains from one sample, sequenced in a study of cytomegalovirus exposure and HLA in healthy donors. Measured with immunoSEQ multiplex PCR; TCRdb has only the in-frame clones, and not every one. The table has tens of thousands of clones, about four fifths seen once; the top ten hold about 6.8%. Sequences were obtained from PBMCs. The receptors stem from a man aged 30 to 39 in good health and CMV-seropositive. CDR3s include the opening cysteine and the closing phenylalanine or tryptophan. Each record gives: V gene, D gene, clone size, J gene, CDR3 DNA, CDR3 protein. D genes are given only for firm matches. Clone size, where shown, is once, few, many, or a class for clones that have expanded.

>TRBV7-9|TRBD1|few|TRBJ1-2
TGTGCCAGCAGCTTAGGGACAGGGGGCCGGGGCTACACCTTC
CASSLGTGGRGYTF
>TRBV5-4|TRBD1|NA|TRBJ1-2
TGTGCCAGCAGCTTGCGGTTGGAGGGGGCAGACTACACCTTC
CASSLRLEGADYTF
>TRBV15|TRBD1|NA|TRBJ1-3
TGTGCCACCAGCGAGGGGACAGGGCGGAGTGGAAACACCATATATTTT
CATSEGTGRSGNTIYF
>TRBV7-9|TRBD1|NA|TRBJ1-5
TGTTCCAGCAGCTTGGACAGGGATGTAGGGGAACAGCCCCAGCATTTT
CSSSLDRDVGEQPQHF
>TRBV4-3|TRBD2|NA|TRBJ2-1
TGCGCCAGCAGCCAAGGGACTAGCGGGCGGTACAATGAGCAGTTCTTC
CASSQGTSGRYNEQFF
>TRBV5-1|TRBD1|NA|TRBJ2-7
TGCGCCAGCAGCAGAAGAGGACAGGGGGCAGACGAGCAGTACTTC
CASSRRGQGADEQYF
>TRBV19|TRBD2|NA|TRBJ2-1
TGTGCCTCGACTAGCGGGGGCTACAATGAGCAGTTCTTC
CASTSGGYNEQFF
>TRBV4-2|TRBD1|few|TRBJ1-1
TGTGCCAGCAGCCAATCACCGGGACAGGGGAACACTGAAGCTTTCTTT
CASSQSPGQGNTEAFF
>TRBV7-2|NA|NA|TRBJ1-1
TGTGCCAGCAGCGCGCAGGGTTACGGCACTGAAGCTTTCTTT
CASSAQGYGTEAFF
>TRBV28|NA|NA|TRBJ1-4
TGTGCCAGCAGTCTCGGGACAACCCTGGAAAAACTGTTTTTT
CASSLGTTLEKLFF
>TRBV18|TRBD2|NA|TRBJ2-1
TGTGCCAGCTCACCAGGCGGGGGGGCCAATGAGCAGTTCTTC
CASSPGGGANEQFF
>TRBV9|TRBD1|NA|TRBJ2-5
TGTGCCAGCAGCGTAGTAGGGACAGGGGTGGGGGAGACCCAGTACTTC
CASSVVGTGVGETQYF
>TRBV5-6|NA|NA|TRBJ1-5
TGTGCCAGCAGCAAACAGGTCTCGCCGGATCAGCCCCAGCATTTT
CASSKQVSPDQPQHF
>TRBV10-3|NA|NA|TRBJ2-2
TGTGCCATCACGGCCGCTGGGGAGGCCGGGGAGCTGTTTTTT
CAITAAGEAGELFF
>TRBV4-3|TRBD2|few|TRBJ2-2
TGCGCCAGCAGCCAAGATAGGCCAGCGGGGGTGTGGCTCGGGGAGCTGTTTTTT
CASSQDRPAGVWLGELFF
>TRBV6-1|TRBD2|NA|TRBJ2-3
TGTGCCAGCAGCACTAGCGGGGGGGCCAAAGATACGCAGTATTTT
CASSTSGGAKDTQYF
>TRBV5-1|TRBD1|few|TRBJ1-1
TGCGCCAGCAGCTTGGACAGGGGAACGGTGCGTGGCACTGAAGCTTTCTTT
CASSLDRGTVRGTEAFF
>TRBV27|NA|NA|TRBJ2-5
TGTGCCAGCAGTAGGAGACCAGCCCCCCCAGTGGAGACCCAGTACTTC
CASSRRPAPPVETQYF
>TRBV28|NA|once|TRBJ1-1
TGTGCCAGCAGTTTATCAGGGTCGTTGAACACTGAAGCTTTCTTT
CASSLSGSLNTEAFF
>TRBV20-1|NA|NA|TRBJ2-7
TGCAGTCCCGGTGGTGGGCAGCAGTACTTC
CSPGGGQQYF
>TRBV2|NA|few|TRBJ2-3
TGTGCCAGCAACCAGGGGGGCAGCACAGATACGCAGTATTTT
CASNQGGSTDTQYF
>TRBV9|NA|NA|TRBJ1-2
TGTGCCAGCAGCGTAGGGGAGATAGCTAACTATGGCTACACCTTC
CASSVGEIANYGYTF
>TRBV7-2|NA|NA|TRBJ1-5
TGTGCCAGCAGCTTAGGGGGCGGGGGCAATCAGCCCCAGCATTTT
CASSLGGGGNQPQHF
>TRBV28|NA|NA|TRBJ1-6
TGTGCCAGCAGTATACGGACTAAACTGGGGACACCCCTCCACTTT
CASSIRTKLGTPLHF
>TRBV7-2|NA|NA|TRBJ2-1
TGTGCCAGCAGCTTAGGTATGGCCAGGGTCAATGAGCAGTTCTTC
CASSLGMARVNEQFF
>TRBV5-6|NA|many|TRBJ1-1
TGTGCCAGCAGCTTGATCGGGGTGAGTAGGACTGAAGCTTTCTTT
CASSLIGVSRTEAFF
>TRBV7-5|NA|NA|TRBJ2-3
TGTGTCCTAAGGGGGGGCCCAGATACGCAGTATTTT
CVLRGGPDTQYF
>TRBV2|NA|NA|TRBJ1-2
TGTGCCAGAGACCCCGATGGCGCGCCAGGGGCATATGGCTACACCTTC
CARDPDGAPGAYGYTF
>TRBV6-1|TRBD1|NA|TRBJ2-7
TGTGCCAGCAGTCGACAGGGTACGAACGAGCAGTACTTC
CASSRQGTNEQYF
>TRBV19|NA|NA|TRBJ1-1
TGTGCCAGTAGACCCAAAGCCGGGAGACCGAACACTGAAGCTTTCTTT
CASRPKAGRPNTEAFF
>TRBV5-1|TRBD2|NA|TRBJ2-3
TGCGCCAGCAGCTTCGGGGGGGCCCGAGATACGCAGTATTTT
CASSFGGARDTQYF
>TRBV28|TRBD1|NA|TRBJ2-2
TGTGCCAGCAGAGGATTGGGACAGGGTAACACCGGGGAGCTGTTTTTT
CASRGLGQGNTGELFF
>TRBV9|NA|NA|TRBJ1-3
TGTGCCAGCAGCGATAAAGGGAGTTTCCGCGGAAACACCATATATTTT
CASSDKGSFRGNTIYF
>TRBV6-5|NA|NA|TRBJ1-1
TGTGCCAGCAGTCGAGGAGGCGGCGGGAAGGCTTTCTTT
CASSRGGGGKAFF
>TRBV18|NA|NA|TRBJ1-1
TGTGCCAGCTCACCGGGAGTGAACACTGAAGCTTTCTTT
CASSPGVNTEAFF
>TRBV4-3|NA|NA|TRBJ2-1
TGCGCCAGCAGCCAAGACTGGGAGTCCTACAATGAGCAGTTCTTC
CASSQDWESYNEQFF
>TRBV30|NA|NA|TRBJ2-7
TGTGCCTGGAGTCAGGGGCCGCCGAGCGAGCAGTACTTC
CAWSQGPPSEQYF
>TRBV5-5|NA|NA|TRBJ2-6
TGTGCCAGCAGCTTTGGGCGTGCTGGGGCCAACGTCCTGACTTTC
CASSFGRAGANVLTF
>TRBV7-9|NA|NA|TRBJ2-5
TGTGCCAGCAGCTTAGGGGGAGACCGCCAAGAGACCCAGTACTTC
CASSLGGDRQETQYF
>TRBV4-2|NA|NA|TRBJ1-2
TGTGCCAGCAGCCTTGGGGTCTGGACACGCAATGCTAATTATGGCTACACCTTC
CASSLGVWTRNANYGYTF
>TRBV5-1|TRBD2|once|TRBJ2-1
TGCGCCGGCAGCTTGGAGCGGGGTTGGAATGAGCAGTTCTTC
CAGSLERGWNEQFF
>TRBV11-1|TRBD1|NA|TRBJ2-7
TGTGCCAGCAGCTTAGCGACAGGGGGCTACGAGCAGTACTTC
CASSLATGGYEQYF
>TRBV5-8|NA|few|TRBJ2-5
TGTGCCAGCACTAGATGGGGCAGGCAAGAGACCCAGTACTTC
CASTRWGRQETQYF
>TRBV28|NA|NA|TRBJ2-2
TGTGCCAGCAGGTACAGGGAAGTCACCGGGGAGCTGTTTTTT
CASRYREVTGELFF
>TRBV28|TRBD1|NA|TRBJ1-4
TGTGCCAGCAGGCTTAACCCGGGACAGTTTAATGAAAAACTGTTTTTT
CASRLNPGQFNEKLFF
>TRBV25-1|NA|NA|TRBJ1-3
TGTGCCAGCACCTCGTGGTCGGCTGGAAACACCATATATTTT
CASTSWSAGNTIYF
>TRBV10-3|NA|NA|TRBJ1-4
TGTGCCATCAGTGAGCAGGGGAGTGAAAAACTGTTTTTT
CAISEQGSEKLFF
>TRBV7-3|TRBD2|NA|TRBJ2-3
TGTGCCAGCAGCCGCGGGGGGGCGGGACGCACAGATACGCAGTATTTT
CASSRGGAGRTDTQYF
>TRBV7-9|TRBD1|once|TRBJ1-5
TGTGCCAGCAGTCGGACAGGGTCCGAAGGCAATCAGCCCCAGCATTTT
CASSRTGSEGNQPQHF
>TRBV7-2|TRBD1|NA|TRBJ1-1
TGTGCCAGCAGATCCGGGACAGGTGTTAAAGCTTTCTTT
CASRSGTGVKAFF
>TRBV28|TRBD1|medium-sized|TRBJ1-2
TGTGCCAGCAGTTTATGGACAGGGTTTGGGAACTATGGCTACACCTTC
CASSLWTGFGNYGYTF
>TRBV25-1|NA|NA|TRBJ1-1
TGTGCCAGCAGTGTGTCCCTTACTGAAGCTTTCTTT
CASSVSLTEAFF
>TRBV7-9|TRBD1|NA|TRBJ2-7
TGTGCCAGCAGACCCGGACAGGGGGCTAACGAGCAGTACTTC
CASRPGQGANEQYF
>TRBV6-4|NA|NA|TRBJ2-3
TGTGCCAGCAGCCCCGGGACACAGAGCACAGATACGCAGTATTTT
CASSPGTQSTDTQYF